These T cell receptor beta chains were read from a single sample in a study of blood T cell repertoires in COVID-19. The method was immunoSEQ multiplex PCR; TCRdb's version includes in-frame clones alone and lacks a portion of them. The sample has tens of thousands of clones; around 85% are singletons. The sample comprised peripheral blood. The receptor source for this set is a man in his sixties or seventies with active COVID-19. CDR3s include the opening cysteine and the closing phenylalanine or tryptophan. The D gene is left open where the match is weak. Rows give clone size only sometimes, using once, few, many, or a class for an expanded clone.

DNA: TGTGCCAGCAGTTTAGGGCAGAGTAATGAAAAACTGTTTTTT; CDR3: CASSLGQSNEKLFF; size: -; J: TRBJ1-4; D: -; V: TRBV28
DNA: TGTGCCAGCAGCCATTATTCTAGGGAGGGAGAGACCCAGTACTTC; CDR3: CASSHYSREGETQYF; size: -; J: TRBJ2-5; D: TRBD2; V: TRBV4-2
DNA: TGCAGCGTCGCAGGGGGCAGGGATACGCAGTATTTT; CDR3: CSVAGGRDTQYF; size: -; J: TRBJ2-3; D: TRBD1; V: TRBV29-1
DNA: TGTGCCAGCAGCCGAACAGGGGGCTACGAGCAGTACTTC; CDR3: CASSRTGGYEQYF; size: -; J: TRBJ2-7; D: TRBD1; V: TRBV12-3/TRBV12-4
DNA: TGCGCCAGCAGCAAAGAAGGGGGCGCAACAACCGGGGAGCTGTTTTTT; CDR3: CASSKEGGATTGELFF; size: -; J: TRBJ2-2; D: TRBD1; V: TRBV4-1
DNA: TGTGCCACCAGTGATTTGCGAGACCCCGGAGGCACAGATACGCAGTATTTT; CDR3: CATSDLRDPGGTDTQYF; size: -; J: TRBJ2-3; D: -; V: TRBV24-1
DNA: TGTGCCAGCAGTTCGGGTCGGCTTACTGGCGAGCAGTACTTC; CDR3: CASSSGRLTGEQYF; size: -; J: TRBJ2-7; D: -; V: TRBV27
DNA: TGTGCCAGCGCAAGCGGGTCCTCCTACGAGCAGTACTTC; CDR3: CASASGSSYEQYF; size: -; J: TRBJ2-7; D: -; V: TRBV2
DNA: TGTGCCAGCAGCTCAAGACAGGGAGGCGATGAAAAACTGTTTTTT; CDR3: CASSSRQGGDEKLFF; size: -; J: TRBJ1-4; D: TRBD1; V: TRBV7-2
DNA: TGTGCCAGCAGCTTAGTTCAGCGGGACAATGAGCAGTTCTTC; CDR3: CASSLVQRDNEQFF; size: -; J: TRBJ2-1; D: -; V: TRBV7-2
DNA: TGTGCCAGCTCCGACAGTTACAATGAGCAGTTCTTC; CDR3: CASSDSYNEQFF; size: -; J: TRBJ2-1; D: -; V: TRBV28
DNA: TGTGCCAGCTCACCACCGGGGGCTGGAATAGAGCAGTTCTTC; CDR3: CASSPPGAGIEQFF; size: -; J: TRBJ2-1; D: -; V: TRBV18
DNA: TGTGCCAGCAGCTTGGACCGGGGAGAGACCCAGTACTTC; CDR3: CASSLDRGETQYF; size: -; J: TRBJ2-5; D: -; V: TRBV5-4
DNA: TGTGCCAGCAGCTTAGGGGCCGGGGGCAATCAGCCCCAGCATTTT; CDR3: CASSLGAGGNQPQHF; size: -; J: TRBJ1-5; D: -; V: TRBV7-2
DNA: TGTGCCAGCAGCTTAGGCGTGTCTGGCAATGAGCAGTTCTTC; CDR3: CASSLGVSGNEQFF; size: -; J: TRBJ2-1; D: -; V: TRBV11-3
DNA: TGTGCCAGCAGCCGGGACACCGGGGAGCTGTTTTTT; CDR3: CASSRDTGELFF; size: -; J: TRBJ2-2; D: -; V: TRBV7-2
DNA: TGTGCCAGCAGCTATCTCCGTTGGAGCTCCTACGAGCAGTACTTC; CDR3: CASSYLRWSSYEQYF; size: -; J: TRBJ2-7; D: -; V: TRBV7-2
DNA: TGTGCTAGTGGTGCCTTCCGGGGAAATACGCAGTATTTT; CDR3: CASGAFRGNTQYF; size: -; J: TRBJ2-3; D: -; V: TRBV12-5
DNA: TGTGCCAGCAGCTTCACTCTTAACACTGAAGCTTTCTTT; CDR3: CASSFTLNTEAFF; size: -; J: TRBJ1-1; D: -; V: TRBV11-2
DNA: TGCGGCGGGACAGCCGGAAACACCATATATTTT; CDR3: CGGTAGNTIYF; size: -; J: TRBJ1-3; D: TRBD1; V: TRBV20-1
DNA: TGCGCCAGCAGCTTGGGAGGCGGGAGCTCCTACAATGAGCAGTTCTTC; CDR3: CASSLGGGSSYNEQFF; size: -; J: TRBJ2-1; D: TRBD2; V: TRBV5-1
DNA: TGTGCCAGCAGCTCGCGGGGGGAGACCCAGTACTTC; CDR3: CASSSRGETQYF; size: few; J: TRBJ2-5; D: TRBD2; V: TRBV7-2
DNA: TGTGCCATCAGGGAGACAGCGAACACTGAAGCTTTCTTT; CDR3: CAIRETANTEAFF; size: few; J: TRBJ1-1; D: -; V: TRBV10-3
DNA: TGTGCCAGCAGCCCGCCCGGGACATTGTTCAGTGAGCAGTTCTTC; CDR3: CASSPPGTLFSEQFF; size: few; J: TRBJ2-1; D: -; V: TRBV11-2
DNA: TGTGCCAGCAGTTACGGCAGGAACTACGAGCAGTACTTC; CDR3: CASSYGRNYEQYF; size: -; J: TRBJ2-7; D: -; V: TRBV6-5
DNA: TGTGCCAGCAGCCAGGACGCTTCGCGGGTTTATAATTCACCCCTCCACTTT; CDR3: CASSQDASRVYNSPLHF; size: -; J: TRBJ1-6; D: -; V: TRBV7-9
DNA: TGTGCCAGCAGCCGAACTGGGTCGGAGGAGCAGTTCTTC; CDR3: CASSRTGSEEQFF; size: -; J: TRBJ2-1; D: -; V: TRBV7-2
DNA: TGTGCCAGCAGCCCGGGCGGGAGGGCCATAAGAACAGATACGCAGTATTTT; CDR3: CASSPGGRAIRTDTQYF; size: -; J: TRBJ2-3; D: TRBD2; V: TRBV11-2
DNA: TGTGCCAGTAGTATCGCAGGGTATGACTATGGCTACACCTTC; CDR3: CASSIAGYDYGYTF; size: -; J: TRBJ1-2; D: -; V: TRBV19
DNA: TGTGCCAGCAGCTCAGGGGGCTGGAGCAATCAGCCCCAGCATTTT; CDR3: CASSSGGWSNQPQHF; size: -; J: TRBJ1-5; D: TRBD1; V: TRBV7-2
DNA: TGTGCCAGCAGCCGCTTGGGGGGCGGGGAGCTGTTTTTT; CDR3: CASSRLGGGELFF; size: once; J: TRBJ2-2; D: -; V: TRBV6-6
DNA: TGTGCCAGCAGCGGAAGAGCGGGAGGGCCGGTCGATGAGCAGTTCTTC; CDR3: CASSGRAGGPVDEQFF; size: -; J: TRBJ2-1; D: TRBD2; V: TRBV7-2
DNA: TGTGCCAGTAGATTATCGGGACTCGTCGACTACAATGAGCAGTTCTTC; CDR3: CASRLSGLVDYNEQFF; size: -; J: TRBJ2-1; D: -; V: TRBV19
DNA: TGTGCCAGCAGTAGCGGGAGGTTTAGGGAGACCCAGTACTTC; CDR3: CASSSGRFRETQYF; size: -; J: TRBJ2-5; D: TRBD2; V: TRBV27
DNA: TGTGCCAGCAGCCTCAGCTCCTACGAGCAGTACTTC; CDR3: CASSLSSYEQYF; size: -; J: TRBJ2-7; D: -; V: TRBV5-6
DNA: TGCGCCAGCAGCTTCAACGGGGGGACCCCTTATACGCAGTATTTT; CDR3: CASSFNGGTPYTQYF; size: -; J: TRBJ2-3; D: TRBD2; V: TRBV5-1
DNA: TGTGCCAGCACCGCGACAGGGGGAGGGGAGACCCAGTACTTC; CDR3: CASTATGGGETQYF; size: -; J: TRBJ2-5; D: TRBD1; V: TRBV7-2